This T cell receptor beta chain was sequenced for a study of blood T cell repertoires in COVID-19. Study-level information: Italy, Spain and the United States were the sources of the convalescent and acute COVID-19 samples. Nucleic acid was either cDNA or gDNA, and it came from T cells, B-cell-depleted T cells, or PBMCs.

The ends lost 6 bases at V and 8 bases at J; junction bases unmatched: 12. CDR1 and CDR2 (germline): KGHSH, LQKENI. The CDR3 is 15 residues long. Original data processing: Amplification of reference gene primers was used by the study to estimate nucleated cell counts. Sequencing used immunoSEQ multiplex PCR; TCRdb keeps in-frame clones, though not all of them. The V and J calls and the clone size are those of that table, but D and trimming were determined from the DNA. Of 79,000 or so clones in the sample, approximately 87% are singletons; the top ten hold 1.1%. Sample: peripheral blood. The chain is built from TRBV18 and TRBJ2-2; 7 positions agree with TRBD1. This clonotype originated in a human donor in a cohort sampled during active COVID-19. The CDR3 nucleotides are TGTGCCAGCTCTCTTGGGACAGATCATTCAGGGGAGCTGTTTTTT. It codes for CASSLGTDHSGELFF.